This T cell receptor beta chain derives from a study of immune evolution from preneoplasia to lung adenocarcinoma. This table comes from immunoSEQ multiplex PCR, and its TCRdb copy is limited to in-frame clones, with some not included. The sample yields fewer than 8,500 clones, more than 65% seen once. V was trimmed by 5 bases and J by 4 bases, leaving 11 bases between them. The CDR3 is made up of 13 amino acids. Germline CDR1 and CDR2: SGHTA and FQGNSA. The clonotype comes from a person aged 50-70 years with lung adenocarcinoma. The sequencing input was FFPE minimally invasive lung adenocarcinoma tissue. This chain connects TRBV7-2 to TRBJ1-2, with D tentatively TRBD1 (6 bases). The CDR3 DNA reads as TGTGCCAGCAGCATAGGACAGATCTATGGCTACACCTTC. Amino acids: CASSIGQIYGYTF.